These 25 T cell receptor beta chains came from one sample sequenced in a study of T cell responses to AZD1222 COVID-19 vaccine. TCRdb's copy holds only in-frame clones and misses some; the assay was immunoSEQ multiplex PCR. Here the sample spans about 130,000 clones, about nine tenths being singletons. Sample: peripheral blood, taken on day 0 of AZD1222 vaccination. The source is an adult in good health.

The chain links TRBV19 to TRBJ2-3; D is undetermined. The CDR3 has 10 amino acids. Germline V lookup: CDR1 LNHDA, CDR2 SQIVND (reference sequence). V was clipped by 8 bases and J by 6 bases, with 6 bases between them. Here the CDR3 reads CASWSDTQYF. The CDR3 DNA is TGTGCCAGTTGGTCGGATACGCAGTATTTT.

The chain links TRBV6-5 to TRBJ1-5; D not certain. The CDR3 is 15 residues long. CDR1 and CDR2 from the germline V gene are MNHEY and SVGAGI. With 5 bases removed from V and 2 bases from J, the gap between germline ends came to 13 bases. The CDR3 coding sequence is TGTGCCAGCAGTAGCACACTCGGGGGCAATCAGCCCCAGCATTTT. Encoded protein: CASSSTLGGNQPQHF.

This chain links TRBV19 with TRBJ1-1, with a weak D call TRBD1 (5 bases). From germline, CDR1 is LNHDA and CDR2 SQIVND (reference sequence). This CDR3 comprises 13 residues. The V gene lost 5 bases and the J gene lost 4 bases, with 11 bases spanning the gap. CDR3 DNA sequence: TGTGCCAGTAGTTTCCCGGGGGGCACTGAAGCTTTCTTT. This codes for CASSFPGGTEAFF. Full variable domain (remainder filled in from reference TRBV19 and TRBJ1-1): DGGITQSPKYLFRKEGQNVTLSCEQNLNHDAMYWYRQDPGQGLRLIYYSQIVNDFQKGDIAEGYSVSREKKESFPLTVTSAQKNPTAFYLCASSFPGGTEAFFGQGTRLTVV.

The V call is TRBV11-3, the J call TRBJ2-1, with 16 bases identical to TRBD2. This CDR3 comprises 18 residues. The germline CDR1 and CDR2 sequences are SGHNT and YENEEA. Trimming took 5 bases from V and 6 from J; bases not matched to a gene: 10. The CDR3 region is CASSTRDGTSGGGNEQFF. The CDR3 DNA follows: TGTGCCAGCAGCACCCGAGACGGGACTAGCGGGGGGGGCAATGAGCAGTTCTTC.

The CDR3 DNA reads as TGCGCCAGCAGCCTTTCTAGCGGGGGGCGTTATAGTGAGCAGTTCTTC. Its translation is CASSLSSGGRYSEQFF. The gene calls are TRBV4-3 and TRBJ2-1, with 11 bases identical to TRBD2. CDR1 is LGHNA, CDR2 YSLEER, per germline. The V gene end was trimmed by 4 bases and the J gene end by 9 bases; junction bases not matched to a gene: 11. The CDR3 has 16 residues.

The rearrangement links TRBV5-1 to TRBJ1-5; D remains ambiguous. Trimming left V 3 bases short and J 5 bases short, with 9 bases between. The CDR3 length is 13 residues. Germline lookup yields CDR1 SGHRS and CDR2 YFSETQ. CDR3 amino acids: CASSSDGYQPQHF. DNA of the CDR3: TGCGCCAGCAGCTCGGATGGGTATCAGCCCCAGCATTTT.

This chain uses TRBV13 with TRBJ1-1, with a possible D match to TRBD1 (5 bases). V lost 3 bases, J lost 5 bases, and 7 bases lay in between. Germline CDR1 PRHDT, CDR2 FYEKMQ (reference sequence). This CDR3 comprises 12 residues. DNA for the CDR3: TGTGCCAGCAGCTTGTGGGGGACTGAAGCTTTCTTT. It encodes CASSLWGTEAFF.

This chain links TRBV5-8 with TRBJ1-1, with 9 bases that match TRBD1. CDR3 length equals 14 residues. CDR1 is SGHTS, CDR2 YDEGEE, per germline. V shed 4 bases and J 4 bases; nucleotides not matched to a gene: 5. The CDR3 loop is CASSRDRAGTEAFF. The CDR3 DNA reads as TGTGCCAGCAGCCGGGACAGGGCTGGCACTGAAGCTTTCTTT.

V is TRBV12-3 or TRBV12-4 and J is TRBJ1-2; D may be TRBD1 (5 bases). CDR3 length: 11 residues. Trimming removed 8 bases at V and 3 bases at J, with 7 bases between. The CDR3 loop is CASQGDYGYTF. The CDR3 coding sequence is TGTGCCAGCCAAGGGGACTATGGCTACACCTTC.

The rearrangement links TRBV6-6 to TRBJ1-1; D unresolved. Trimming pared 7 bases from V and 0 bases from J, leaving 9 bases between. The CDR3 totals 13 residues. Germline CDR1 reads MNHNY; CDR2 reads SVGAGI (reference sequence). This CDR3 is CASMRSVNTEAFF. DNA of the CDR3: TGTGCCAGCATGAGGTCGGTGAACACTGAAGCTTTCTTT.

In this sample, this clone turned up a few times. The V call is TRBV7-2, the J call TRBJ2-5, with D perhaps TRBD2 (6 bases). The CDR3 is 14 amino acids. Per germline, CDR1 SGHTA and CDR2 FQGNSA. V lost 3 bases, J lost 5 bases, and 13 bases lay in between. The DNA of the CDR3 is TGTGCCAGCAGCTTTAATTCAGGGAGGGAGACCCAGTACTTC. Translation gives CASSFNSGRETQYF.

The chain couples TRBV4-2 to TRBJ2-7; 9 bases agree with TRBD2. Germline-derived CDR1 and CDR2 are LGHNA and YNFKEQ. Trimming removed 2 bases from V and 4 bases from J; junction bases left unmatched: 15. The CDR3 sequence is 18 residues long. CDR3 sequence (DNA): TGTGCCAGCAGCCAAATCGAGAGCGGGGGGTGGGACATATACGAGCAGTACTTC. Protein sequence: CASSQIESGGWDIYEQYF.

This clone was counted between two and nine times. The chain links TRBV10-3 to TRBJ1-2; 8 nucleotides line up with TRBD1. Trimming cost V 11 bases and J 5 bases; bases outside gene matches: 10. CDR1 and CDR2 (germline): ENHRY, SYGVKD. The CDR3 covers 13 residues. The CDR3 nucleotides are TGTGCCGCCGGAGGGACAGGCACATATGGCTACACCTTC. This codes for CAAGGTGTYGYTF.

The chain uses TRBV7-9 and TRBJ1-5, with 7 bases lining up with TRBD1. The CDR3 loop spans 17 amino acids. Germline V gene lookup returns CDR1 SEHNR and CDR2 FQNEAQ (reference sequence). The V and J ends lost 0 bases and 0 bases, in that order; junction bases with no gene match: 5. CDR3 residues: CASSLAGQSVSNQPQHF. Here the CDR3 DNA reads TGTGCCAGCAGCTTAGCGGGACAGTCTGTTAGCAATCAGCCCCAGCATTTT. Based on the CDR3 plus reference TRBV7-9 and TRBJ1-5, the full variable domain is DTGVSQNPRHKITKRGQNVTFRCDPISEHNRLYWYRQTLGQGPEFLTYFQNEAQLEKSRLLSDRFSAERPKGSFSTLEIQRTEQGDSAMYLCASSLAGQSVSNQPQHFGDGTRLSIL.

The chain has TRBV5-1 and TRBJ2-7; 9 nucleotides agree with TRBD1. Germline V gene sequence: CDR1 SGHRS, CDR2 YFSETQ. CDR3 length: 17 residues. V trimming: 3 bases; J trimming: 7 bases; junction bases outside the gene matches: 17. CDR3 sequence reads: CASSSPPTGTGTGEQYF. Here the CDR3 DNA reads TGCGCCAGCAGCTCCCCTCCAACCGGGACAGGGACGGGGGAGCAGTACTTC.

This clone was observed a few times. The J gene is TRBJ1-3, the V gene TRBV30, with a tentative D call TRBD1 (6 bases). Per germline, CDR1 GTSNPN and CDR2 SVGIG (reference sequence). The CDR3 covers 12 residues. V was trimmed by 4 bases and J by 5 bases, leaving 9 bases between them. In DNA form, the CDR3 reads TGTGCCTGGACAGGGGCAAGAAACACCATATATTTT. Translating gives CAWTGARNTIYF.

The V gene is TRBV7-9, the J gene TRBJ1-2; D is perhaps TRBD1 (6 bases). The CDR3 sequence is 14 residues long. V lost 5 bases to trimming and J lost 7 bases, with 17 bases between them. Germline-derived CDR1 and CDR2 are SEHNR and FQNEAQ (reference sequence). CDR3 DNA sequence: TGTGCCAGCAGCACAAAAACAGGGTTTGGTGGCTACACCTTC. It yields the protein CASSTKTGFGGYTF. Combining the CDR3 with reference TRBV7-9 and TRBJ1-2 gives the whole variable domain DTGVSQNPRHKITKRGQNVTFRCDPISEHNRLYWYRQTLGQGPEFLTYFQNEAQLEKSRLLSDRFSAERPKGSFSTLEIQRTEQGDSAMYLCASSTKTGFGGYTFGSGTRLTVV.

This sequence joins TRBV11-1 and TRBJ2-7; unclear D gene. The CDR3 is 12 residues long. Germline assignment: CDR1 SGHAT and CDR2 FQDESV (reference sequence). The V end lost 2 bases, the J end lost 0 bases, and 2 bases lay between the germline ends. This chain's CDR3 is CASSLPSYEQYF. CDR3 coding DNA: TGTGCCAGCAGCTTACCCTCCTACGAGCAGTACTTC.

The CDR3 DNA is TGTGCCAGCAGCTTGTGGACAGGGGGGAACTATGGCTACACCTTC. It codes for CASSLWTGGNYGYTF. The rearrangement joins TRBV11-2 to TRBJ1-2; 10 positions agree with TRBD1. V gave up 3 bases and J gave up 2 bases; unmatched junction bases: 3. The CDR3 has 15 residues. Germline values: CDR1 SGHAT, CDR2 FQNNGV. Using reference TRBV11-2 and TRBJ1-2 for the parts outside the CDR3, the full variable domain is EAGVAQSPRYKIIEKRQSVAFWCNPISGHATLYWYQQILGQGPKLLIQFQNNGVVDDSQLPKDRFSAERLKGVDSTLKIQPAKLEDSAVYLCASSLWTGGNYGYTFGSGTRLTVV.

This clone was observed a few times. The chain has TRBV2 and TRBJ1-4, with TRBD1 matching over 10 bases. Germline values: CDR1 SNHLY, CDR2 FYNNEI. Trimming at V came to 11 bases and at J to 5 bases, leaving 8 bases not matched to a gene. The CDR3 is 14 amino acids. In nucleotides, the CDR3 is TGTGCCTCGCAGGTGGGACAGGGGAATGAAAAACTGTTTTTT. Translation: CASQVGQGNEKLFF.

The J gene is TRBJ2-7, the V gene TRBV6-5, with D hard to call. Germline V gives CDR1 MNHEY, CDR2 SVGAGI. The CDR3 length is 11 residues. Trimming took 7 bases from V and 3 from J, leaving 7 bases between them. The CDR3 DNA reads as TGTGCCAGCACTAACAACTACGAGCAGTACTTC. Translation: CASTNNYEQYF.

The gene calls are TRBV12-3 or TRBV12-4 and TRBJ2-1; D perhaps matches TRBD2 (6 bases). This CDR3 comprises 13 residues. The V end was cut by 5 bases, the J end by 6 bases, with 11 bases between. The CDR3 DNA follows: TGTGCCAGCAGTCACCGGGGAGGCAATGAGCAGTTCTTC. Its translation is CASSHRGGNEQFF.

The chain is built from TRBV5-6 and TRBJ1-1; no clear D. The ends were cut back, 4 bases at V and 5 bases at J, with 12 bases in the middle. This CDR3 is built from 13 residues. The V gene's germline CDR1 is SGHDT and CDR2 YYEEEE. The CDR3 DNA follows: TGTGCCAGCAGCATGACGAGCGGAACTGAAGCTTTCTTT. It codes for CASSMTSGTEAFF.

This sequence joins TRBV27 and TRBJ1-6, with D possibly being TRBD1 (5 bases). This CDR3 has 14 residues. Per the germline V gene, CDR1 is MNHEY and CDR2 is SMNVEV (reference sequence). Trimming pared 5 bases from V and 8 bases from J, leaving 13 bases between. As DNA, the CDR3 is TGTGCCAGCAGTACCTGGGACTTGTATTCACCCCTCCACTTT. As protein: CASSTWDLYSPLHF.

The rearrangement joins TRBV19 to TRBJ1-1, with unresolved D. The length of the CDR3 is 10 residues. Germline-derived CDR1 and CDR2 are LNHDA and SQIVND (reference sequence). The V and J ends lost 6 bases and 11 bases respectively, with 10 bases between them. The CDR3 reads CASRSGRAFF. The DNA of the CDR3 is TGTGCCAGTAGGTCGGGTAGGGCTTTCTTT.